This T cell receptor (beta chain) was sequenced in a study of blood T cells in healthy people across ages (dated by TCRdb to 2013 to 2016). Broadly, across the study: In model experiments, template switching captured about one uniquely barcoded TCR beta cDNA molecule for every two T cells. To track age-related changes in TCR beta repertoire diversity, the study relied on deep sequencing normalized with unique cDNA molecular identifiers. The donors were split into four age groups: young (average 16 years), middle-aged (around 40), aged (62) and long-lived (under 85). To avoid experimental bias, donors of different ages were spread randomly across the sequencing lanes. The study analyzed two additional independent replicas of 1 million unique cDNA reads from the same blood draw for two donors, one aged 18 to 30 and one aged 80 or older. Paper-wide results and their limitations: Estimates of total diversity from one million sequenced T cells were regarded as lower bounds and underestimates. Observed TCR beta diversity per million T cells fell roughly linearly with age, and a significant reduction was already apparent by age about 43. Because donor CMV infection status was unknown, age-related changes in expanded clonotypes were potentially confounded. There was a strong correlation between observed TCR beta diversity and the percentage of naive T cells measured by flow cytometry. Conclusive comparison of naive and antigen-experienced compartments was prevented by the profiling of bulk unsorted PBMCs. Compared with the aged group, the long-lived group had more naive CD4+ T cells, fewer expanded clones and increased TCR diversity, suggesting age selection.

Donors were under 40 systemically healthy Caucasian individuals from Russia aged roughly 6 to 90 years. Approximately 9 milliliters of peripheral blood were collected from each donor into EDTA-treated Vacutainer tubes. Ficoll-Paque density-gradient centrifugation was used to isolate PBMCs, with at least 6.5 million per sample. Total RNA, at least 5.5 micrograms per sample, was extracted from PBMCs with Trizol reagent. For every donor, flow cytometry on a PBMC aliquot measured the percentage of naive CD45RAhigh/CD27high T cells. Library creation used 5' RACE. A second PCR of roughly 7 to 12 cycles was performed with a sample-barcoded 5' primer and a J-beta primer mix. A unique molecular identifier was introduced onto each TCR beta cDNA molecule by a template-switch 5' adaptor carrying 12 random nucleotides. Each sample yielded at least 2.5 million CDR3-containing paired-end reads. All of the RNA was converted into first-strand cDNA using the Mint cDNA synthesis kit, with a TRBC-specific oligonucleotide serving as the primer. Following uracil-DNA glycosylase treatment, a first 18-cycle PCR with universal primers M1SS and BC2_uni_R was performed on all cDNA. The paper's data handling went like this. For normalization, 1 million high-quality reads, each with a distinct molecular identifier, were randomly selected from each sample. Instead of being binned into consensus sequences, reads that shared molecular identifiers were thrown out. MiTCR, set to a Q25 quality threshold and the strictest error-elimination algorithm, was used for CDR3 identification, clonotype clustering and error correction. A nonparametric unseen species model using Euler transformation provided a lower-bound estimate of total TCR beta diversity. TCRdb reanalyzed the raw reads on its own, using fastp at Q25 for trimming and MiXCR for clone calling, and kept in-frame beta chains. Identical CDR3 protein sequences are pooled into one entry, listed with their most common genes and DNA. TCRdb, not the authors, supplied the V and J calls. This sample lists approximately 1,700,000 distinct CDR3 sequences; about 39% were detected once. The ten top clones hold approximately 22% of the sample.

Concerning this clonotype: It lacks a known antigen. One base away there is no much larger clone; base qualities are not given.

Sequenced input: blood. This clonotype originated in a human donor in good health.

The DNA sequence reads TGCAGTGCACTAGAACAGGGGTACAACAATCAGCCCCAGCATTTT. Its amino acids are CSALEQGYNNQPQHF. The rearranged segments are TRBV20-1 and TRBJ1-5; TRBD1 agrees with 7 junctional bases. CDR3 length: 15 amino acids, cysteine to phenylalanine. The kept DNA is CDR3 alone, 45 bases in frame from the first base. Unmatched junction bases come to 11, with V trimmed by 6 bases and J by 3 bases. For CDR1 and CDR2, the germline V gene (reference sequence) lists DFQATT and SNEGSKA.